These T cell receptor beta chains were read from a single sample in a study of identical twins. A single record per CDR3 protein comes from TCRdb applying MiXCR to the 5' RACE reads. The profile shows around 490,000 distinct CDR3 sequences, approximately 20% of them singletons. These sequences were also reported in another study, on yellow fever vaccine responses in identical twins.

Sample: CD4+ T cells sorted from blood. The receptor set was obtained from a woman in her late teens or twenties in good health. CDR3s include the opening cysteine and the closing phenylalanine or tryptophan. The D gene is left open where the match is weak. For some rows the clone size is stated as once, few or many, or as a class when expanded; others skip it.

TRBV14,-,TRBJ2-1,TRBD2,CASSQSLAGVNEQFF,TGTGCCAGCAGCCAGTCACTAGCGGGAGTCAATGAGCAGTTCTTC
TRBV4-1,few,TRBJ2-7,TRBD2,CASSQRWTSEYEQYF,TGCGCCAGCAGCCAACGGTGGACTAGCGAATACGAGCAGTACTTC
TRBV6-2/TRBV6-3,few,TRBJ2-2,-,CASSYRVTSNTGELFF,TGTGCCAGCAGTTATAGGGTGACTTCGAACACCGGGGAGCTGTTTTTT
TRBV10-3,-,TRBJ2-3,TRBD2,CAISESGTSGGLTDTQYF,TGTGCCATCAGTGAGTCGGGGACTAGCGGGGGGCTGACAGATACGCAGTATTTT
TRBV12-3/TRBV12-4,few,TRBJ2-5,-,CASSPPFGETQYF,TGTGCCAGCAGTCCCCCCTTTGGGGAGACCCAGTACTTC
TRBV19,few,TRBJ2-1,TRBD2,CASRRLAGNHNEQFF,TGTGCCAGTAGAAGACTAGCGGGAAACCACAATGAGCAGTTCTTC
TRBV9,-,TRBJ2-5,-,CASSVGPDSAGGTQYF,TGTGCCAGCAGCGTAGGCCCAGACAGCGCCGGGGGAACCCAGTACTTC
TRBV24-1,-,TRBJ2-1,-,CATRNANEQFF,TGTGCCACCAGGAACGCGAATGAGCAGTTCTTC
TRBV2,few,TRBJ2-1,-,CASSGGDNEQFF,TGTGCCAGCAGTGGAGGGGACAATGAGCAGTTCTTC
TRBV28,-,TRBJ2-2,TRBD2,CASRSPSGRTPGELFF,TGTGCCAGCAGGTCCCCGAGCGGGAGGACACCCGGGGAGCTGTTTTTT
TRBV3-1,few,TRBJ1-1,-,CASSQDVGTGRLF,TGTGCCAGCAGCCAAGATGTAGGGACCGGCCGCCTCTTT
TRBV20-1,few,TRBJ1-1,TRBD1,CSANTIRTGSNTEAFF,TGCAGTGCTAACACGATCAGGACAGGGTCGAACACTGAAGCTTTCTTT
TRBV6-1,-,TRBJ1-3,TRBD1,CASSPPGQGGTIYF,TGTGCCAGCAGTCCTCCGGGACAGGGCGGCACCATATATTTT
TRBV12-3/TRBV12-4,many,TRBJ1-1,-,CASSPRQSVAFF,TGTGCCAGCAGTCCTAGACAGTCGGTAGCTTTCTTT
TRBV28,few,TRBJ2-3,TRBD2,CASGTTSGRIDTQYF,TGTGCCAGCGGAACCACTAGCGGGAGAATAGATACGCAGTATTTT
TRBV6-5,few,TRBJ2-3,TRBD1,CASSFAGQGTDTQYF,TGTGCCAGCAGTTTCGCGGGACAGGGCACAGATACGCAGTATTTT
TRBV7-3,few,TRBJ1-2,-,CASSLTSGNYGYTF,TGTGCCAGCAGCTTAACGTCCGGCAACTATGGCTACACCTTC
TRBV18,few,TRBJ2-1,TRBD2,CASSPVAGGPYNEQFF,TGTGCCAGCTCCCCAGTAGCGGGAGGGCCCTACAATGAGCAGTTCTTC
TRBV12-3/TRBV12-4,few,TRBJ2-5,-,CASSPTGWGYQETQYF,TGTGCCAGCAGCCCCACAGGATGGGGCTACCAAGAGACCCAGTACTTC
TRBV7-9,-,TRBJ2-4,TRBD1,CASSYNTGVGVENIQYF,TGTGCCAGCAGTTATAACACAGGGGTAGGGGTGGAAAACATTCAGTACTTC
TRBV3-1,many,TRBJ2-1,TRBD2,CASSQDGSGGFYNEQFF,TGTGCCAGCAGCCAAGATGGGAGCGGGGGATTCTACAATGAGCAGTTCTTC
TRBV12-3/TRBV12-4,-,TRBJ2-7,TRBD1,CASSSPGGHYEQYF,TGTGCCAGCAGTTCACCAGGGGGCCACTACGAGCAGTACTTC
TRBV10-3,few,TRBJ2-1,-,CAISAPTIYEQFF,TGTGCCATCAGTGCACCAACTATTTATGAGCAGTTCTTC
TRBV7-8,-,TRBJ1-4,-,CASSLRSWSEKLFF,TGTGCCAGCTCCTTGCGGTCTTGGTCCGAAAAACTGTTTTTT
TRBV15,-,TRBJ2-1,-,CATSRDVWGGNYNEQFF,TGTGCCACCAGCAGAGATGTGTGGGGTGGAAACTACAATGAGCAGTTCTTC
TRBV7-9,few,TRBJ1-1,-,CASSFQGGAGTEAFF,TGTGCCAGCAGCTTCCAAGGGGGGGCTGGGACTGAAGCTTTCTTT
TRBV3-1,-,TRBJ1-6,-,CASSPTASNSPLHF,TGTGCCAGCAGCCCTACGGCGTCGAATTCACCCCTCCACTTT
TRBV3-1,-,TRBJ1-2,-,CASSQTGITYGYTF,TGTGCCAGCAGCCAGACAGGAATCACCTATGGCTACACCTTC
TRBV3-1,-,TRBJ2-5,-,CASSQRQVVTQYF,TGTGCCAGCAGCCAAAGGCAGGTCGTGACCCAGTACTTC
TRBV7-8,-,TRBJ1-1,-,CASSLVWVWGPGTEAFF,TGTGCCAGCAGCTTAGTTTGGGTTTGGGGTCCAGGAACTGAAGCTTTCTTT
TRBV24-1,few,TRBJ2-1,-,CATSDIFHEQFF,TGTGCCACCAGTGATATATTCCATGAGCAGTTCTTC
TRBV5-1,-,TRBJ2-2,-,CASSLERASNTGELFF,TGCGCCAGCAGCTTGGAGCGGGCGAGTAACACCGGGGAGCTGTTTTTT
TRBV24-1,-,TRBJ2-3,-,CATGGRWSSTDTQYF,TGTGCCACCGGAGGAAGGTGGTCTAGCACAGATACGCAGTATTTT
TRBV29-1,few,TRBJ1-1,TRBD1,CSARTGGAAFF,TGCAGCGCCCGGACAGGGGGCGCGGCTTTCTTT
TRBV14,-,TRBJ2-3,-,CASSQDRGLVKDTQYF,TGTGCCAGCAGCCAAGATCGTGGGCTAGTCAAAGATACGCAGTATTTT
TRBV19,-,TRBJ2-7,-,CASREDRSSYEQYF,TGTGCCAGTAGAGAAGACAGGAGCTCCTACGAGCAGTACTTC
TRBV10-3,few,TRBJ2-1,TRBD1,CAISDTGGIDEQFF,TGTGCCATCAGTGATACAGGGGGCATTGATGAGCAGTTCTTC
TRBV9,few,TRBJ2-1,-,CASSVNRGEQFF,TGTGCCAGCAGCGTAAATCGAGGGGAGCAGTTCTTC
TRBV6-5,-,TRBJ2-5,-,CASRMGAGTQYF,TGTGCCAGCAGAATGGGGGCGGGGACCCAGTACTTC
TRBV24-1,-,TRBJ1-1,-,CATSSSLGPARAFF,TGTGCCACCAGCTCTTCCTTGGGCCCAGCAAGGGCTTTCTTT
TRBV5-1,-,TRBJ2-7,TRBD1,CPRRRGQVYEQYF,TGCCCCCGGCGGAGGGGACAGGTCTACGAGCAGTACTTC
TRBV2,-,TRBJ2-1,-,CASNLYNEQFF,TGTGCCAGCAACCTCTACAATGAGCAGTTCTTC
TRBV4-2,-,TRBJ2-1,-,CASSQGGEGGKRNEQFF,TGTGCCAGCAGCCAAGGTGGGGAGGGGGGGAAAAGGAATGAGCAGTTCTTC
TRBV4-1,few,TRBJ2-7,-,CASSQGVGAYYEQYF,TGCGCCAGCAGCCAGGGGGTTGGGGCTTACTACGAGCAGTACTTC
TRBV7-9,few,TRBJ1-6,-,CASSLAAARDSPLHF,TGTGCCAGCAGCTTAGCCGCGGCTCGGGATTCACCCCTCCACTTT